Sequencing of this TCR beta chain was carried out in a study of regulatory T cells in long-lasting Graves disease. Study outcomes and limitations: New patients shared fewer public clonotypes (about 1,000) than persistent patients did (approximately 2,700). Reduced TCR diversity was observed in persistent Graves' patients versus newly diagnosed patients. The study examined only peripheral blood, not thyroid tissue.

Specified time point: persistent/refractory GD, antithyroid drugs over 5 years with positive TRAb. PBMCs provided the RNA from which the TCR library was made. TCR beta libraries were built with iRepertoire HTBI primers and Arm-PCR of CDR3 regions. TCRdb re-derived calls from the multiplex PCR reads in MiXCR, one entry per CDR3 protein. The sample lists roughly 500,000 distinct CDR3 sequences, 20% to 25% occurring once. V was trimmed by 3 bases and J by 5 bases, leaving 10 bases between them. There are 13 residues in the CDR3. CDR1 SGHTA and CDR2 FQGNSA come from the germline V gene. This clonotype has a count of ten or more. Its antigen remains unknown.

The sample here was peripheral blood mononuclear cells (PBMCs), taken when the disease was refractory, from a patient treated with antithyroid drugs. This receptor was identified in a female donor with Graves disease. V usage is TRBV7-2 and J usage is TRBJ1-2, with D hard to call. CDR3 nucleotide sequence: TGTGCCAGCAGCTTGAGTACTGAGTATGGCTACACCTTC. Its translation is CASSLSTEYGYTF.